The sequence of this T cell receptor (beta chain) was determined in a study of T-cell memory formation after mild COVID-19. Whole-study findings and limits: Memory cells collected pre-infection included some clones that later responded, suggesting cross-reactive memory joined.

For this clonotype: Its antigen is unidentified.

From the 5' RACE reads, TCRdb called clonotypes with MiXCR, one entry per CDR3 protein. The data show about half a million distinct CDR3 sequences, roughly 18% seen once. The CDR3 extends over 14 amino acids. V gave up 5 bases and J gave up 1 base, with 9 bases separating them. Germline V gives CDR1 SGHTA, CDR2 FQGTGA. The sequence derives from an adult woman who had mild COVID-19 (a few samples of this study predate the infection). Cell type and time point are not known. The chain links TRBV7-3 to TRBJ2-1; D unresolved. The sample was PBMCs or a T cell subset sorted from them (not recorded which). This chain's CDR3 is CASSPEDSYNEQFF. In DNA, the CDR3 is TGTGCCAGCAGCCCCGAGGATTCCTACAATGAGCAGTTCTTC.